The 16 T cell receptor beta chains below were found in one sample sequenced in a study of Graves' ophthalmopathy and Graves' hyperthyroidism. Scientists amplified the TCR beta CDR3 regions from RNA transcripts. The first-round RT-PCR employed HTBI primers together with the Qiagen OneStep RT-PCR kit. A multiplex PCR was then performed as the second round. TCRdb analysed the multiplex PCR reads with MiXCR anew, one entry per CDR3 protein. The repertoire holds 650,000 to 900,000 distinct CDR3 sequences, with around 40% as singletons. Sequencing was carried out using peripheral blood. These receptors were taken from an adult man with Graves' ophthalmopathy.

Details on this clonotype: A read error is possible here, since a much larger clone lies one base away. The V and J genes are TRBV14 and TRBJ1-2; D gene uncertain. Looked up from germline, CDR1 is SGHDN and CDR2 is FVKESK. Trimming took 4 bases from V and 5 from J, leaving 8 bases between them. This CDR3 region has 12 residues. CDR3 in DNA: TGTGCCAGCAGCCGAGAATGGTATGGCTACACCTTC. This translates into CASSREWYGYTF.

V is TRBV20-1 and J is TRBJ2-5; a weak D match, TRBD2 (6 bases). The CDR3 spans 14 residues. V was shortened by 3 bases and J by 2 bases, with 13 bases between the two germline ends. CDR1 is DFQATT and CDR2 is SNEGSKA in the germline V gene (reference sequence). The CDR3, as DNA: TGCAGTGCTAGTGACACTAGCACTCAAGAGACCCAGTACTTC. Its translation: CSASDTSTQETQYF.

There are a few counts of this clonotype. V and J are TRBV20-1 and TRBJ2-5, with D possibly being TRBD1 (6 bases). Per germline, CDR1 DFQATT and CDR2 SNEGSKA (reference sequence). The CDR3 is made up of 15 amino acids. Trimming took 6 bases from V and 1 from J, leaving 18 bases between them. Written as DNA, the CDR3 is TGCAGTGCCTCGGACAGCCTCAGGGGCCAAGAGACCCAGTACTTC. Encoded protein: CSASDSLRGQETQYF.

This clonotype was recorded once. Compared with germline, one end of the junction differs, possibly owing to a read error. This sequence joins TRBV10-3 and TRBJ2-6; no clear D. The length of the CDR3 is 16 residues. Germline values: CDR1 ENHRY, CDR2 SYGVKD. CDR3 protein: CASSSQDASGANVLTF. The CDR3 coding sequence is TGTGCCAGCAGTTCGCAAGATGCATCTGGGGCCAACGTCCTGACTTTC.

To note about this clonotype: The final CDR3 position lacks the conserved phenylalanine or tryptophan, pointing to a likely read error. It is unclear where the CDR3 begins or ends on the DNA, so no DNA is shown, and the CDR3 is as TCRdb lists it. The V and J genes are TRBV29-1 and TRBJ2-7; TRBD1, the D gene given by the table, was not confirmed from the DNA. The germline V gene encodes CDR1 SQVTM and CDR2 ANQGSEA. Both ends counted, the CDR3 spans 12 residues. CDR3 amino acids: CSVEGQDVEQHS.

With regard to this clonotype: Mismatch with germline at one junction end may stem from a read error. This chain's CDR3 is CASSSHQGAETF. CDR3 DNA: TGTGCCAGCAGCTCTCACCAGGGGGCAGAGACTTTT. The V and J genes are TRBV7-1 and TRBJ1-1; 8 nucleotides match TRBD1. TRBV7-1 is known as an ORF, though its function is uncertain. The CDR3 consists of 12 residues.

DNA of the CDR3: TGTGCCAGCAGTTGGGGACGGGGCTTCTGGGCCAACGTCCTGACTTTC. Its translation is CASSWGRGFWANVLTF. V usage is TRBV25-1 and J usage is TRBJ2-6; the D call may be TRBD1 or TRBD2 (5 bases each). Germline V gene data show CDR1 as MGHDK and CDR2 as SYGVNS. The CDR3 is 16 residues long. V was cut by 5 bases and J by 5 bases, with 16 bases left in between.

The table lists this clonotype with a few counts. The gene calls are TRBV24-1 and TRBJ1-5; 9 nucleotides match TRBD1. The CDR3 contains 16 residues. V lost 4 bases, J lost 6 bases, and 9 bases stayed unmatched. Germline values: CDR1 KGHDR, CDR2 SFDVKD. CDR3 region: CATSDPGTGLGQPQHF. The CDR3 DNA is TGTGCCACCAGTGACCCAGGGACAGGGCTGGGTCAGCCCCAGCATTTT.

J is TRBJ1-1 and V is TRBV6-1, with 7 nucleotides matching TRBD1. V trimming: 5 bases; J trimming: 6 bases; junction bases outside the gene matches: 15. Germline V CDR1 and CDR2: MNHNS, SASEGT. This CDR3 comprises 16 residues. CDR3 nucleotide sequence: TGTGCCAGCAGTACAACAACCACAGGGGCAGGGTCTGAAGCTTTCTTT. It yields the protein CASSTTTTGAGSEAFF.

This clonotype was seen more than once but under ten times. The CDR3 coding sequence is TGTGCCATCAGTGAGTCTATTGAGGATACGCAGTATTTT. It codes for CAISESIEDTQYF. This sequence joins TRBV10-3 and TRBJ2-3; D remains unclear. Trimming took 0 bases from V and 6 from J, leaving 7 bases between them. The CDR3 contains 13 residues. Germline-derived CDR1 and CDR2 are ENHRY and SYGVKD.

This clonotype was counted a few times. The V and J genes are TRBV11-3 and TRBJ2-5, with TRBD1 matching over 9 bases. The CDR3 totals 15 residues. Germline V gene sequence: CDR1 SGHNT, CDR2 YENEEA. J was trimmed by 4 bases and V by 6 bases; bases with no gene match: 9. In DNA form, the CDR3 reads TGTGCCAGCAGTCGCAGTGGACAGGGGACAGAGACCCAGTACTTC. It yields the protein CASSRSGQGTETQYF.

This clonotype was seen a handful of times. V usage is TRBV7-9 and J usage is TRBJ2-2; 11 nucleotides line up with TRBD2. V lost 5 bases and J lost 8; bases outside the gene matches: 4. The CDR3 is made up of 14 amino acids. Germline loops: CDR1 SEHNR, CDR2 FQNEAQ (reference sequence). For the CDR3, the DNA is TGTGCCAGCAGCGCCAGGACTAGCGGGGGGGAGCTGTTTTTT. Its protein is CASSARTSGGELFF.

The CDR3 region has the DNA TGCGCCAGCAGCCTTTCCGGTTCCGGGACAAGTCAAGAGACCCAGTACTTC. Its protein product is CASSLSGSGTSQETQYF. The chain uses TRBV4-1 and TRBJ2-5, with a possible D match to TRBD1 (6 bases). The CDR3 has 17 amino acids. CDR1 and CDR2 (germline): MGHRA, YSYEKL. V lost 4 bases and J 2 bases, leaving 20 bases between the germline ends.

In its sample, this clonotype was seen a few times. The rearrangement joins TRBV5-1 to TRBJ1-2; TRBD1 is a possible D gene (6 bases). The CDR3 has 14 amino acids. The germline V and J ends were trimmed by 1 base and 6 bases, with 13 bases remaining between them. CDR1 and CDR2 (germline): SGHRS, YFSETQ. The CDR3 spells CASSLSPGVDGYTF. The CDR3 DNA sequence: TGCGCCAGCAGCTTGAGTCCAGGGGTAGATGGCTACACCTTC.

This chain's CDR3 is CASSPGTGGRWGYTF. CDR3 in DNA: TGCGCCAGCAGCCCCGGGACAGGGGGGAGATGGGGCTACACCTTC. The chain is built from TRBV5-1 and TRBJ1-2; 11 bases are shared with TRBD1. Trimming removed 4 bases from V and 8 bases from J; junction bases left unmatched: 10. CDR1 and CDR2 from the germline V gene are SGHRS and YFSETQ. This CDR3 is 15 amino acids long.

About this clonotype: Being one base from a much bigger clone, this may be a read error. The chain combines TRBV7-9 with TRBJ1-4; D possibly corresponds to TRBD1 (5 bases). CDR3 length: 13 residues. Germline lookup yields CDR1 SEHNR and CDR2 FQNEAQ (reference sequence). Trimming took 3 bases from V and 6 from J, leaving 8 bases between them. CDR3 amino acids: CASSFQTDEKLFF. DNA for the CDR3: TGTGCCAGCAGCTTCCAGACAGATGAAAAACTGTTTTTT.